Below, 17 T cell receptor beta chains from the same sample are listed, as sequenced in a study of shared clonotypes between healthy human individuals. The method was immunoSEQ multiplex PCR; TCRdb's version includes in-frame clones alone and lacks a portion of them. The sample lists some 2.1 million clones, 85% to 95% occurring once. Sequencing was done on a sample of naive CD4+ T cells sorted from blood. Subset meaning: CD45RA+ positively selected. Receptor source: a man in his late teens or twenties in good health.

The J gene is TRBJ2-3, the V gene TRBV19; a possible D gene is TRBD1 (5 bases). Trimming pared 5 bases from V and 3 bases from J, leaving 9 bases between. The CDR3 has 13 residues. Germline values: CDR1 LNHDA, CDR2 SQIVND (reference sequence). The CDR3 is CASSPQETDTQYF. The DNA of the CDR3 is TGTGCCAGTAGTCCACAGGAAACAGATACGCAGTATTTT.

The CDR3 region has the DNA TGTGCCAGCAGCTCGGGGGCGTCCGGGGAAAAACTGTTTTTT. Protein: CASSSGASGEKLFF. The genes are TRBV5-4 and TRBJ1-4; D possibly corresponds to TRBD1 (6 bases). The germline V and J ends were trimmed by 3 bases and 8 bases, with 14 bases remaining between them. The CDR3 consists of 14 residues. The V gene's germline CDR1 is SGHNT and CDR2 YYREEE (reference sequence).

V is TRBV7-9 and J is TRBJ2-4; D not certain. The CDR3 length is 19 residues. Germline lookup yields CDR1 SEHNR and CDR2 FQNEAQ (reference sequence). V lost 4 bases and J 0 bases, leaving 22 bases between the germline ends. The CDR3 is CASSYYHGDDPLAKNIQYF. The CDR3 DNA reads as TGTGCCAGCAGCTACTACCACGGAGACGACCCCCTAGCCAAAAACATTCAGTACTTC.

This chain joins TRBV6-1 and TRBJ2-7; possible D gene TRBD2, 6 bases. This CDR3 has 13 residues. Germline V gene data show CDR1 as MNHNS and CDR2 as SASEGT. The germline V and J ends were trimmed by 2 bases and 7 bases, with 12 bases remaining between them. The CDR3 loop is CASSESGSGEQYF. CDR3 nucleotide sequence: TGTGCCAGCAGTGAAAGCGGGTCGGGAGAGCAGTACTTC.

This clone occurred once. This rearrangement joins TRBV6-1 to TRBJ2-3; maybe TRBD2 (6 bases). Germline values: CDR1 MNHNS, CDR2 SASEGT. V lost 1 base, J lost 3 bases, and 14 bases lay in between. This CDR3 has 16 amino acids. In DNA, the CDR3 is TGTGCCAGCAGTGAAGAACGGGGGACCATAACAGATACGCAGTATTTT. This translates into CASSEERGTITDTQYF.

With regard to this clone: Other DNA variants within this sample encode the same CDR3. The V gene is TRBV4-1, the J gene TRBJ2-3, with unresolved D. The CDR3 has 12 amino acids. Germline V gene sequence: CDR1 MGHRA, CDR2 YSYEKL. Trimming left V 1 base short and J 5 bases short, with 4 bases between. CDR3 loop: CASSQVVDTQYF. CDR3 bases: TGCGCCAGCAGCCAAGTAGTAGATACGCAGTATTTT.

The V gene is TRBV5-4, the J gene TRBJ2-6, with a tentative D call TRBD1 (5 bases). The CDR3 length is 16 residues. Germline-derived CDR1 and CDR2 are SGHNT and YYREEE (reference sequence). V lost 0 bases to trimming and J lost 0 bases, with 7 bases between them. The CDR3, as DNA: TGTGCCAGCAGCTTGGGGGGCATCTCTGGGGCCAACGTCCTGACTTTC. Translating it yields CASSLGGISGANVLTF.

Concerning this clone itself: A read error may be the cause here, since a much bigger clone is one base away. Other DNA sequences within the sample encode an identical CDR3. This chain connects TRBV18 to TRBJ1-1; TRBD1 matches 8 bases. Germline loops: CDR1 KGHSH, CDR2 LQKENI. The length of the CDR3 is 14 residues. V dropped 6 bases and J dropped 1; count of bases not matched to a gene: 4. The CDR3 DNA sequence: TGTGCCAGCTCTCCAGACAGGGGGAACACTGAAGCTTTCTTT. Translating it yields CASSPDRGNTEAFF.

The chain couples TRBV5-1 to TRBJ2-7, with D possibly matching TRBD1 (5 bases). Trimming pared 0 bases from V and 2 bases from J, leaving 12 bases between. The CDR3 spans 15 residues. The germline CDR1 and CDR2 sequences are SGHRS and YFSETQ. In DNA form, the CDR3 reads TGCGCCAGCAGCTTGGTCTTTCAGGGAACCTACGAGCAGTACTTC. Encoded protein: CASSLVFQGTYEQYF.

Concerning this clone itself: A much larger clone lies a single base off, so this may be a read error. This chain joins TRBV9 and TRBJ2-7, with D maybe TRBD2 (6 bases). V was pared by 4 bases and J by 5 bases, with 16 bases between. CDR1 SGDLS and CDR2 YYNGEE come from the germline V gene. The CDR3 is 14 amino acids. The DNA for the CDR3 is TGTGCCAGCAGCTCCGGGACGGGAGCCCACGAGCAGTACTTC. Protein: CASSSGTGAHEQYF.

The chain links TRBV10-2 to TRBJ2-5, with unresolved D. This CDR3 contains 14 residues. Trimming cost V 3 bases and J 1 base, with 9 bases left between them. CDR1 WSHSY and CDR2 SAAADI come from the germline V gene. The CDR3 DNA is TGCGCCAGCAGTGAAAGTAGTAGCCAAGAGACCCAGTACTTC. Translated: CASSESSSQETQYF.

The chain has TRBV10-3 and TRBJ1-1, with D perhaps matching TRBD1 (5 bases). Trimming removed 8 bases at V and 2 bases at J, with 15 bases between. This CDR3 region has 14 residues. CDR1 and CDR2 (germline): ENHRY, SYGVKD. The CDR3 reads CAISVGGANTEAFF. In DNA, the CDR3 is TGTGCCATCTCTGTTGGAGGGGCTAACACTGAAGCTTTCTTT.

The chain links TRBV7-9 to TRBJ2-2; 7 nucleotides align to TRBD1. The CDR3 covers 12 residues. Looked up from germline, CDR1 is SEHNR and CDR2 is FQNEAQ (reference sequence). Losses at the gene ends were 6 bases for V and 7 bases for J; bases not matched to a gene: 2. The CDR3 protein is CASRTGSGELFF. CDR3 sequence (DNA): TGTGCCAGCAGGACAGGGAGCGGGGAGCTGTTTTTT.

CDR3 sequence (DNA): TGTGCCAGCAGCTTCCCCAGCGGGGGCGGTGAAGCTTTCTTT. This gives the protein CASSFPSGGGEAFF. The rearrangement links TRBV7-2 to TRBJ1-1; a possible D gene is TRBD1 (6 bases). The germline V gene has CDR1 SGHTA and CDR2 FQGNSA. The CDR3 extends over 14 amino acids. The ends were cut back, 3 bases at V and 7 bases at J, with 15 bases in the middle.

This chain's CDR3 is CASSPSTSGGADEQFF. CDR3 in DNA: TGTGCCAGCTCACCATCTACTAGCGGGGGGGCGGATGAGCAGTTCTTC. V gene TRBV18 combines with J gene TRBJ2-1; the match to TRBD2 covers 13 bases. The CDR3 has 16 residues. V shed 2 bases and J 8 bases; nucleotides not matched to a gene: 6. In germline, CDR1 is KGHSH, CDR2 LQKENI.

CDR3 amino acids: CASYGRANEQYF. The DNA of the CDR3 is TGCGCCAGCTACGGCAGAGCCAACGAGCAGTACTTC. The chain links TRBV5-1 to TRBJ2-7; D gene ambiguous. V dropped 7 bases and J dropped 5 bases, with 13 bases sitting between them. Germline-derived CDR1 and CDR2 are SGHRS and YFSETQ. The CDR3 runs to 12 residues.

V is TRBV2 and J is TRBJ2-7, with D possibly called TRBD1 or TRBD2 (6 bases each). Germline V gene sequence: CDR1 SNHLY, CDR2 FYNNEI. This CDR3 contains 14 residues. V was shortened by 3 bases and J by 6 bases, with 15 bases between the two germline ends. The CDR3 region has the DNA TGTGCCAGCAGTGATTGGGGGGCCTCGGGCGAGCAGTACTTC. It encodes CASSDWGASGEQYF.